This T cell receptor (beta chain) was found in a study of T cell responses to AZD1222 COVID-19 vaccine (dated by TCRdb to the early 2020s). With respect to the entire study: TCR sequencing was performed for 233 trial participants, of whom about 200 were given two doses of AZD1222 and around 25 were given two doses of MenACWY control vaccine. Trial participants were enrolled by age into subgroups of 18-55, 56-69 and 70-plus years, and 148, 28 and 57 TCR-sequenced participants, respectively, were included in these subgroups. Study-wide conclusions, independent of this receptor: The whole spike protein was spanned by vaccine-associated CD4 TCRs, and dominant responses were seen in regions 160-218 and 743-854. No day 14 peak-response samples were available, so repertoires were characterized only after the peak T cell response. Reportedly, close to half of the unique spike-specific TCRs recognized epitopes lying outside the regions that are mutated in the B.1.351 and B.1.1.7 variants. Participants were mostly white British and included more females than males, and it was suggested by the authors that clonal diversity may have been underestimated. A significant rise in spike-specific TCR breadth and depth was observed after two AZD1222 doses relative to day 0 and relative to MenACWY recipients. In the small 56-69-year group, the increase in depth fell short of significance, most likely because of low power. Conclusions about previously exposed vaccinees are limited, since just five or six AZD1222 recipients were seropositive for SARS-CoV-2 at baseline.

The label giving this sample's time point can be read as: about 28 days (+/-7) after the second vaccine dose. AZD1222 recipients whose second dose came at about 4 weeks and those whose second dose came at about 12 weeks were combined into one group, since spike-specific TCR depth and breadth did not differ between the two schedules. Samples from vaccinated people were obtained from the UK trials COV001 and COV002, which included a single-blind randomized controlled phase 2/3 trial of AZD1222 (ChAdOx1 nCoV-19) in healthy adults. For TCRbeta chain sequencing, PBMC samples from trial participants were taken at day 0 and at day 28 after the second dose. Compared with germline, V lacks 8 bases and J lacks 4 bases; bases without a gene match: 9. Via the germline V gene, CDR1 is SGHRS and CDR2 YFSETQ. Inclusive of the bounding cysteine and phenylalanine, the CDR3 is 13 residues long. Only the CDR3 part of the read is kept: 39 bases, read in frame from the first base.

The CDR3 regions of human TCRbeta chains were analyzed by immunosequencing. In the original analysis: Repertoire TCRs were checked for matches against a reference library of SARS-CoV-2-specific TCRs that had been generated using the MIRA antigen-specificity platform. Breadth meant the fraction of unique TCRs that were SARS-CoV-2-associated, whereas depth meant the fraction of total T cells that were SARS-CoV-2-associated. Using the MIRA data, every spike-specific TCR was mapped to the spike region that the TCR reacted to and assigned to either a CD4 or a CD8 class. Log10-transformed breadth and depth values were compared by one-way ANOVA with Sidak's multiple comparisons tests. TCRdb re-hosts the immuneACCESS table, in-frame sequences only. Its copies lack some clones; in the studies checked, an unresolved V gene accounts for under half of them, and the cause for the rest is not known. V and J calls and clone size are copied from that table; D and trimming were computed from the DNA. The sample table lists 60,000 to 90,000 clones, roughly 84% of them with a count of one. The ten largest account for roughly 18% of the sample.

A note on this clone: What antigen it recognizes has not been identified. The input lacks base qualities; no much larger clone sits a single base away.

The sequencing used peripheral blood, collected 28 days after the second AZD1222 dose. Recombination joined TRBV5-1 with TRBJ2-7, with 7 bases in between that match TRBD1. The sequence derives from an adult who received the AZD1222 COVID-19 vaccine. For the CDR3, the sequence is CARSGQRRYEQYF. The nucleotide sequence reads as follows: TGCGCCAGGTCGGGACAGCGCAGGTACGAGCAGTACTTC. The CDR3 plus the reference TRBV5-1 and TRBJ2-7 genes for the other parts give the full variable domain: KAGVTQTPRYLIKTRGQQVTLSCSPISGHRSVSWYQQTPGQGLQFLFEYFSETQRNKGNFPGRFSGRQFSNSRSEMNVSTLELGDSALYLCARSGQRRYEQYFGPGTRLTVT.